The next 14 T cell receptor beta chains were all read from a single sample in a study of T cell repertoires in cytomegalovirus infection. Their recognized antigens are unknown. TCRdb re-derived calls from the reads in MiXCR, one entry per CDR3 protein. The sample includes approximately 730,000 distinct CDR3 sequences, around 29% of them seen just once. The sequenced sample was cultured CD8+ T cells from PBMCs, obtained from culture after CMV antigen stimulation. The receptors derive from a human donor in good health (CMV status not recorded). Some clones in this sample may be carry-over from other donors' samples.

This clonotype was observed a handful of times. The DNA for the CDR3 is TGTGCCAGCTCCCCCACAGGGGTCGAGCAGTACTTC. Its translation is CASSPTGVEQYF. The V gene is TRBV27, the J gene TRBJ2-7; 7 bases agree with TRBD1. The CDR3 has 12 residues. V shed 8 bases and J 6 bases; nucleotides not matched to a gene: 7. CDR1 and CDR2 (germline): MNHEY, SMNVEV (reference sequence).

This clonotype appeared a few times. The gene calls are TRBV5-1 and TRBJ2-1; 7 bases fit TRBD2. The CDR3 has 16 residues. CDR1 and CDR2 (germline): SGHRS, YFSETQ. V lost 4 bases to trimming and J lost 0 bases; unmatched junction nucleotides: 7. The CDR3 DNA reads TGCGCCAGCAGCCCCGGCCGGACTAGCTCCTACAATGAGCAGTTCTTC. This codes for CASSPGRTSSYNEQFF.

This clonotype has more than one count but fewer than ten. V and J are TRBV2 and TRBJ2-3; no definite D call. With 7 bases removed from V and 3 bases from J, the gap between germline ends came to 11 bases. In germline, CDR1 is SNHLY, CDR2 FYNNEI. The CDR3 loop spans 13 amino acids. The CDR3: CASIGPGTDTQYF. The CDR3 bases are TGTGCCAGCATAGGACCTGGTACAGATACGCAGTATTTT.

This clonotype was detected only a few times. V is TRBV14 and J is TRBJ1-6; unclear D gene. V lost 3 bases and J lost 7, with 7 bases in between. The germline V gene has CDR1 SGHDN and CDR2 FVKESK. The CDR3 spans 13 residues. The CDR3: CASSQYRNSPLHF. The DNA of the CDR3 is TGTGCCAGCAGCCAGTACCGGAATTCACCCCTCCACTTT.

The V gene is TRBV7-9, the J gene TRBJ2-1; perhaps D is TRBD1 or TRBD2 (5 bases each). CDR3 length: 16 residues. With 6 bases removed from V and 0 bases from J, the gap between germline ends came to 15 bases. Germline CDR1 SEHNR, CDR2 FQNEAQ (reference sequence). The CDR3 DNA follows: TGTGCCAGCAGAAAACTCGAGGGGCCCTCCTACAATGAGCAGTTCTTC. This codes for CASRKLEGPSYNEQFF.

In this sample, this clonotype turned up a few times. This chain links TRBV12-3 or TRBV12-4 with TRBJ2-7, with D perhaps TRBD2 (7 bases). V was cut by 5 bases and J by 4 bases, with 18 bases left in between. The CDR3 is 15 residues long. The CDR3 DNA sequence: TGTGCCAGCAGTCTGGGGGGGGCGGATATGTACGAGCAGTACTTC. Its protein is CASSLGGADMYEQYF.

This clonotype was counted only a few times. This chain links TRBV27 with TRBJ1-5; tentative D call: TRBD1 (6 bases). The CDR3 length is 14 residues. The germline gives CDR1 MNHEY, CDR2 SMNVEV (reference sequence). Between the trimmed V and J ends, which lost 5 bases and 4 bases, there was a span of 12 bases. DNA for the CDR3: TGTGCCAGCAGTCTTTCAGGACAGAATCAGCCCCAGCATTTT. As protein: CASSLSGQNQPQHF.

The rearrangement uses TRBV14 and TRBJ1-2; TRBD1 might be the D (5 bases). V gave up 1 base and J gave up 4 bases, with 13 bases separating them. Per the germline V gene, CDR1 is SGHDN and CDR2 is FVKESK. The CDR3 is made up of 15 amino acids. The CDR3 bases are TGTGCCAGCAGCCAAGTCGGCAGGGATGTCTATGGCTACACCTTC. It is translated as CASSQVGRDVYGYTF. Variable domain in full (rest from reference TRBV14 and TRBJ1-2): EAGVTQFPSHSVIEKGQTVTLRCDPISGHDNLYWYRRVMGKEIKFLLHFVKESKQDESGMPNNRFLAERTGGTYSTLKVQPAELEDSGVYFCASSQVGRDVYGYTFGSGTRLTVV.

This chain joins TRBV29-1 and TRBJ1-1; 8 nucleotides agree with TRBD1. This CDR3 region has 14 residues. Unmatched junction bases numbered 6, after V lost 6 bases and J lost 0 bases. Germline V gene data show CDR1 as SQVTM and CDR2 as ANQGSEA. The DNA of the CDR3 is TGCAGCGTCGCATGGACAGGGTTGAACACTGAAGCTTTCTTT. Protein: CSVAWTGLNTEAFF.

CDR3: CATSDTTGQGDDLQFF. The CDR3 DNA sequence: TGTGCCACCAGTGATACAACGGGACAGGGCGACGATTTGCAGTTCTTC. The V call is TRBV24-1, the J call TRBJ2-1; the match to TRBD1 covers 9 bases. Germline V gene data show CDR1 as KGHDR and CDR2 as SFDVKD. The CDR3 loop spans 16 amino acids. V lost 3 bases, J lost 12 bases, and 14 bases stayed unmatched.

This clonotype has ten or more counts. The chain employs TRBV7-8 and TRBJ1-1, with 7 bases lining up with TRBD1. Germline loops: CDR1 SGHVS, CDR2 FQNEAQ. The CDR3 covers 15 residues. V lost 2 bases to trimming and J lost 7 bases; unmatched junction nucleotides: 10. CDR3 in amino acids: CASSLSRGQSSEAFF. DNA for the CDR3: TGTGCCAGCAGCTTATCAAGGGGGCAATCAAGTGAAGCTTTCTTT.

This clonotype has only a few counts. The J gene is TRBJ2-7, the V gene TRBV7-6; 8 bases align to TRBD1. This CDR3 region has 15 residues. The V gene's germline CDR1 is SGHVS and CDR2 FNYEAQ. V dropped 5 bases and J dropped 0; count of bases not matched to a gene: 6. The CDR3 here is CASSPHRGSSYEQYV. The CDR3 DNA sequence: TGTGCCAGCAGCCCCCACAGGGGGAGCTCCTACGAGCAGTACGTC.

Details on this clonotype: This may come from a read error, since a much larger clone is one base off. The J gene is TRBJ2-2, the V gene TRBV6-1; 10 nucleotides agree with TRBD1. CDR1 is MNHNS and CDR2 is SASEGT in the germline V gene. After removal of 5 bases from V and 9 bases from J, the junction contained 15 bases not matched to a gene. This CDR3 has 17 amino acids. This CDR3 reads CASSSYAGTGEPRELFF. The CDR3 DNA reads as TGTGCCAGCAGTTCCTATGCCGGGACAGGGGAGCCCAGGGAGCTGTTTTTT.

V gene TRBV4-1 combines with J gene TRBJ2-1, with D unresolved. Trimming pared 4 bases from V and 10 bases from J, leaving 14 bases between. Germline CDR1 is MGHRA and CDR2 is YSYEKL. The CDR3 extends over 13 amino acids. The CDR3 DNA follows: TGCGCCAGCAGCCCGTTTTTGACTGGGGAGCAGTTCTTC. Amino acid sequence: CASSPFLTGEQFF.